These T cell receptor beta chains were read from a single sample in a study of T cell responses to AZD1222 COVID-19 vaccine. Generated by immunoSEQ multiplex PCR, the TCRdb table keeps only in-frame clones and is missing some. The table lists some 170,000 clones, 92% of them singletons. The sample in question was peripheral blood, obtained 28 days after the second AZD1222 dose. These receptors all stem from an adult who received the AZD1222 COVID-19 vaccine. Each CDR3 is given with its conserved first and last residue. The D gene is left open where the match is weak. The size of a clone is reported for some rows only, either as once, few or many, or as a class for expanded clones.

CASSEGPGVRGSRAFF,TGTGCCAGCAGTGAAGGGCCTGGGGTGAGGGGTAGTAGGGCTTTCTTT,-,TRBJ1-1,-,TRBV2
CASGQGHEQYF,TGTGCCAGTGGACAGGGCCACGAGCAGTACTTC,TRBD1,TRBJ2-7,few,TRBV19
CASSPGTGECTF,TGTGCCAGCAGCCCCGGGACAGGGGAATGTACCTTC,TRBD1,TRBJ1-2,-,TRBV12-3/TRBV12-4
CASSPTAYTEAFF,TGTGCCAGCAGCCCTACAGCTTATACTGAAGCTTTCTTT,-,TRBJ1-1,-,TRBV7-6
CASGQGSTDTQYF,TGCGCCAGCGGGCAGGGTAGCACAGATACGCAGTATTTT,-,TRBJ2-3,once,TRBV10-2
CATKETGSNEKLFF,TGTGCCACTAAGGAGACAGGTTCTAATGAAAAACTGTTTTTT,-,TRBJ1-4,-,TRBV10-3
CASSPDSSGNTIYF,TGTGCCAGCAGCCCGGACAGCTCTGGAAACACCATATATTTT,-,TRBJ1-3,-,TRBV3-1/TRBV3-2
CSVGQNTEAFF,TGCAGCGTCGGGCAGAACACTGAAGCTTTCTTT,-,TRBJ1-1,few,TRBV29-1
CASSESGLVHNEQFF,TGTGCCAGCAGTGAATCGGGACTCGTCCACAATGAGCAGTTCTTC,-,TRBJ2-1,once,TRBV25-1
CAWTSGGYQPQHF,TGTGCCTGGACTTCAGGGGGCTATCAGCCCCAGCATTTT,TRBD1,TRBJ1-5,-,TRBV30
CASSRDVSGNTIYF,TGTGCCAGCAGCCGGGACGTTTCTGGAAACACCATATATTTT,-,TRBJ1-3,-,TRBV7-2
CASSPLAFRDYEQYF,TGTGCCAGCAGTCCCCTGGCGTTTCGGGATTACGAGCAGTACTTC,-,TRBJ2-7,once,TRBV27
CASSPGVGATSEAFF,TGTGCCAGTAGCCCCGGTGTGGGGGCCACATCAGAAGCTTTCTTT,-,TRBJ1-1,-,TRBV19
CASSQVEGNYEQYF,TGTGCCAGCAGCCAAGTAGAGGGGAACTACGAGCAGTACTTC,-,TRBJ2-7,-,TRBV4-2
CSVEGQAQETQYF,TGCAGCGTTGAGGGACAGGCACAAGAGACCCAGTACTTC,TRBD1,TRBJ2-5,-,TRBV29-1
CASSGEGRPRTEAFF,TGTGCCAGCAGCGGGGAGGGGCGCCCACGCACTGAAGCTTTCTTT,-,TRBJ1-1,once,TRBV5-4
CASSSRDLGYGYTF,TGCGCCAGCAGCTCCCGGGACCTTGGATATGGCTACACCTTC,-,TRBJ1-2,-,TRBV5-1
CASSLNRANEKLFF,TGTGCCAGCAGCCTGAATCGGGCTAATGAAAAACTGTTTTTT,-,TRBJ1-4,-,TRBV3-1/TRBV3-2
CAIGTRDRVNEQYF,TGTGCCATCGGGACCCGGGACAGGGTCAACGAGCAGTACTTC,TRBD1,TRBJ2-7,-,TRBV10-3
CASSLRTNEQFF,TGTGCCAGCAGTTTAAGGACAAATGAGCAGTTCTTC,-,TRBJ2-1,-,TRBV12-3/TRBV12-4
CASSQWALNTEAFF,TGCGCCAGCAGCCAATGGGCCTTGAACACTGAAGCTTTCTTT,-,TRBJ1-1,-,TRBV4-1
CASRTYTRDRENIQYF,TGTGCCAGCAGAACCTACACCCGGGACAGGGAGAACATTCAGTACTTC,TRBD1,TRBJ2-4,-,TRBV27
CATSNLGNGYTF,TGTGCCACCAGCAACCTTGGGAATGGCTACACCTTC,-,TRBJ1-2,-,TRBV15
CASRRDRDNSPLHF,TGTGCCAGCAGGCGGGACAGAGATAATTCACCCCTCCACTTT,TRBD1,TRBJ1-6,once,TRBV27
CASSYDGAPFNSPLHF,TGTGCCAGCAGTTACGACGGTGCACCATTCAATTCACCCCTCCACTTT,-,TRBJ1-6,-,TRBV6-5
CASSTYDGETQYF,TGTGCCAGCAGCACCTATGACGGGGAGACCCAGTACTTC,-,TRBJ2-5,-,TRBV6-5
CASSLEQFYGYTF,TGTGCCAGCAGCTTGGAACAGTTCTATGGCTACACCTTC,-,TRBJ1-2,-,TRBV5-4
CATSRDEDYIDEKLFF,TGTGCCACCAGCAGAGATGAAGACTACATCGATGAAAAACTGTTTTTT,-,TRBJ1-4,-,TRBV15
CSVQGQVKAEAFF,TGCAGCGTTCAGGGACAGGTGAAGGCTGAAGCTTTCTTT,TRBD1,TRBJ1-1,-,TRBV29-1
CASVRDVGVNTEAFF,TGCGCCAGCGTTCGAGATGTGGGGGTGAACACTGAAGCTTTCTTT,-,TRBJ1-1,-,TRBV10-2
CASSLEGNTGELFF,TGCGCCAGCAGCTTGGAAGGGAACACCGGGGAGCTGTTTTTT,-,TRBJ2-2,-,TRBV5-1
CSAYLNEKLFF,TGCAGTGCTTACCTTAATGAAAAACTGTTTTTT,-,TRBJ1-4,-,TRBV20-1
CASSLVVNRAQSSGANVLTF,TGTGCCAGCAGCTTGGTAGTTAATCGGGCTCAAAGTTCTGGGGCCAACGTCCTGACTTTC,-,TRBJ2-6,once,TRBV5-5
CASSPLTLSPQKLFF,TGTGCCAGCAGCCCTTTGACGTTATCTCCCCAAAAACTGTTTTTT,-,TRBJ1-4,-,TRBV14
CASTRPPDSSEGYTF,TGTGCCAGCACCCGGCCCCCCGACAGTTCAGAGGGCTACACCTTC,-,TRBJ1-2,-,TRBV6-5
CAISESKAPNTGELFF,TGTGCCATCAGTGAGTCTAAGGCCCCGAACACCGGGGAGCTGTTTTTT,-,TRBJ2-2,-,TRBV10-3
CAWSPQGAPSRYGYTF,TGTGCCTGGAGTCCACAGGGGGCCCCCTCGAGATATGGCTACACCTTC,TRBD1,TRBJ1-2,-,TRBV30
CASSSSTGLMTQYF,TGTGCCAGCAGCTCATCGACAGGCCTCATGACCCAGTACTTC,-,TRBJ2-5,-,TRBV9
CASSLPGVHEQYF,TGTGCCAGCAGTCTCCCCGGGGTCCACGAGCAGTACTTC,-,TRBJ2-7,-,TRBV14
CASSLAGESQPQHF,TGTGCCAGCAGCCTGGCGGGGGAGTCTCAGCCCCAGCATTTT,-,TRBJ1-5,-,TRBV7-8
CASSQGQGTGELFF,TGTGCCAGCAGCCAAGGTCAAGGGACCGGGGAGCTGTTTTTT,-,TRBJ2-2,-,TRBV4-2
CASSAQGGNQPQHF,TGTGCCAGCAGCGCGCAGGGAGGCAATCAGCCCCAGCATTTT,-,TRBJ1-5,-,TRBV5-5
CATSGGYSNQPQHF,TGTGCCACCAGCGGAGGATATAGCAATCAGCCCCAGCATTTT,-,TRBJ1-5,-,TRBV19
CASSQTRDTLYEQYF,TGCGCCAGCAGCCAAACCCGGGACACCCTCTACGAGCAGTACTTC,-,TRBJ2-7,-,TRBV4-1
CASTLGGYGYTF,TGTGCCAGCACTCTGGGGGGCTATGGCTACACCTTC,-,TRBJ1-2,-,TRBV13
CASSPIRRGRSYEQYF,TGTGCCAGCAGCCCAATACGCCGGGGGCGCAGCTACGAGCAGTACTTC,-,TRBJ2-7,-,TRBV7-9
CASSTGPLETQYF,TGTGCCAGCAGTACAGGTCCACTGGAGACCCAGTACTTC,-,TRBJ2-5,-,TRBV7-9
CASSMGPATTDTQYF,TGTGCCAGTAGTATGGGTCCTGCCACCACAGATACGCAGTATTTT,-,TRBJ2-3,few,TRBV19
CASSPNPGQWSYTF,TGTGCCAGCAGCCCCAATCCGGGACAGTGGAGCTACACCTTC,TRBD1,TRBJ1-2,once,TRBV7-2
CASLEGGNEQFF,TGTGCCAGCTTAGAGGGCGGTAATGAGCAGTTCTTC,-,TRBJ2-1,-,TRBV7-9
CASSTYGTVNSPLHF,TGTGCCAGCAGTACCTACGGGACAGTAAATTCACCCCTCCACTTT,TRBD1,TRBJ1-6,-,TRBV6-5
CASSPADLYEQYF,TGTGCCAGCAGCCCGGCCGACCTCTACGAGCAGTACTTC,-,TRBJ2-7,-,TRBV9
CASSAWDRGSEQYF,TGTGCCAGCAGCGCATGGGACAGGGGGAGCGAGCAGTACTTC,TRBD1,TRBJ2-7,-,TRBV9
CASSEGGGATPLHF,TGCGCCAGCAGTGAGGGAGGGGGCGCGACACCCCTCCACTTT,TRBD1,TRBJ1-6,-,TRBV10-2